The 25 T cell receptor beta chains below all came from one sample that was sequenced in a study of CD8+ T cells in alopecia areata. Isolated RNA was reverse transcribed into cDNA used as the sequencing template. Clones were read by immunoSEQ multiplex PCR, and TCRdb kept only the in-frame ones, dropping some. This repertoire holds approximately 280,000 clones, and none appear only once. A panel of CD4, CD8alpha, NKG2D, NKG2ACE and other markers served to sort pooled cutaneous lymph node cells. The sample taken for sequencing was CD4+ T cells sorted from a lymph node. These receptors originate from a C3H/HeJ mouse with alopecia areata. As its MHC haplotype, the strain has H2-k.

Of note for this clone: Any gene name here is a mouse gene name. The CDR3 is CASSPDWGGATGQLYF. The covered CDR3 bases are TGTGCCAGCAGCCCAGACTGGGGGGGCGCGACCGGG. The chain combines TRBV5 with TRBJ2-2; 12 bases are shared with TRBD2. The CDR3 goes on 4 residues after the read ends, and that part is filled in from the germline J gene. CDR1 is LGHNA, CDR2 YNLKQL, per germline (reference sequence). After removal of 4 bases from V and 5 bases from J, the junction contained 5 bases not matched to a gene. This CDR3 is built from 16 residues.

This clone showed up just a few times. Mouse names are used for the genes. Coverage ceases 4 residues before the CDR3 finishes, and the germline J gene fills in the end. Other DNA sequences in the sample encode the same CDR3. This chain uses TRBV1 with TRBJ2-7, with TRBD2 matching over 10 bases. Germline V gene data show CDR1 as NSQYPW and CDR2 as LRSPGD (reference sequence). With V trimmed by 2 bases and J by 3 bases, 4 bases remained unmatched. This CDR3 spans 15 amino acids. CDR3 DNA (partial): TGCACCTGCAGTGCAACCGGGACTGGGGTCTAT. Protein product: CTCSATGTGVY. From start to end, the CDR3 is CTCSATGTGVYEQYF. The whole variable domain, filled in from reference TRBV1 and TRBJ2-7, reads VTLLEQNPRWRLVPRGQAVNLRCILKNSQYPWMSWYQQDLQKQLQWLFTLRSPGDKEVKSLPGADYLATRVTDTELRLQVANMSQGRTLYCTCSATGTGVYEQYFGPGTRLTVL.

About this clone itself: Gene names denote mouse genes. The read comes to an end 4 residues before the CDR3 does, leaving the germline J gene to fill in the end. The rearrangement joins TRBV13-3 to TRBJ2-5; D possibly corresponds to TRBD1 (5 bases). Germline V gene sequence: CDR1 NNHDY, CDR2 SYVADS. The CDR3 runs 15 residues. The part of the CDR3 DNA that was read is TGTGCCAGCAGTGATAGGGGAGATCGAGGGGAC. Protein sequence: CASSDRGDRGD. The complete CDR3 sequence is CASSDRGDRGDTQYF.

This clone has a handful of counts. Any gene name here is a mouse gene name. The chain's CDR3 is CTCSGGLGGTYEQYF. Partial CDR3 DNA: TGCACCTGCAGTGGGGGACTGGGGGGCACCTAT. J is TRBJ2-7 and V is TRBV1; 12 nucleotides agree with TRBD2. The read terminates 4 residues ahead of where the CDR3 ends, so the germline J gene completes it. With V trimmed by 4 bases and J by 2 bases, 3 bases remained unmatched. Germline lookup yields CDR1 NSQYPW and CDR2 LRSPGD (reference sequence). This CDR3 is built from 15 residues. Looking up the rest from reference TRBV1 and TRBJ2-7 gives the full variable domain: VTLLEQNPRWRLVPRGQAVNLRCILKNSQYPWMSWYQQDLQKQLQWLFTLRSPGDKEVKSLPGADYLATRVTDTELRLQVANMSQGRTLYCTCSGGLGGTYEQYFGPGTRLTVL.

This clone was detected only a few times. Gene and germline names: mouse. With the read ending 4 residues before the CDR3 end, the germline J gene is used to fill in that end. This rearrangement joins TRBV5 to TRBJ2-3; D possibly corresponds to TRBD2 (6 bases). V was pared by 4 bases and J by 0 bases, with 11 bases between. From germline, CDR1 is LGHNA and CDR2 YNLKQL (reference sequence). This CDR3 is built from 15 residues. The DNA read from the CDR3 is TGTGCCAGCAGCCCTTGGGGGACTAGTGCAGAA. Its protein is CASSPWGTSAE. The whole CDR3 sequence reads CASSPWGTSAETLYF.

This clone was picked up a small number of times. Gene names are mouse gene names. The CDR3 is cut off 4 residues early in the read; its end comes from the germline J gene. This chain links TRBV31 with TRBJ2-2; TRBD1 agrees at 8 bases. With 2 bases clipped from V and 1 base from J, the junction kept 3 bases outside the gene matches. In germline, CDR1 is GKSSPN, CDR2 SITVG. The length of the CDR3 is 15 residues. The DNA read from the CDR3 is TGTGCCTGGAGTAGGGGACAGGAAAACACCGGG. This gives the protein CAWSRGQENTG. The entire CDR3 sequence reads CAWSRGQENTGQLYF. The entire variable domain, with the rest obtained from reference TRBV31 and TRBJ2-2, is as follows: AQTIHQWPVAEIKAVGSPLSLGCTIKGKSSPNLYWYWQATGGTLQQLFYSITVGQVESVVQLNLSASRPKDDQFILSTEKLLLSHSGFYLCAWSRGQENTGQLYFGEGSKLTVL.

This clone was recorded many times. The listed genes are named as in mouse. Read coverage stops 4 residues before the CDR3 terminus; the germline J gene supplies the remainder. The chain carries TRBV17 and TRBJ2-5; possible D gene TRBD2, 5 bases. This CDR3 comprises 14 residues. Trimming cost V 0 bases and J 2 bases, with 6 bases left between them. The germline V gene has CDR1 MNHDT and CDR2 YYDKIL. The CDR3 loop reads CASSRDGVQDTQYF. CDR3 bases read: TGTGCTAGCAGTAGAGATGGGGTCCAAGAC. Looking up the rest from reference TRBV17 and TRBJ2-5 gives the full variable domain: DTTVKQNPRYKLARVGKPVNLICSQTMNHDTMYWYQKKPNQAPKLLLFYYDKILNREADTFEKFQSSRPNNSFCSLYIGSAGLEYSAMYLCASSRDGVQDTQYFGPGTRLLVL.

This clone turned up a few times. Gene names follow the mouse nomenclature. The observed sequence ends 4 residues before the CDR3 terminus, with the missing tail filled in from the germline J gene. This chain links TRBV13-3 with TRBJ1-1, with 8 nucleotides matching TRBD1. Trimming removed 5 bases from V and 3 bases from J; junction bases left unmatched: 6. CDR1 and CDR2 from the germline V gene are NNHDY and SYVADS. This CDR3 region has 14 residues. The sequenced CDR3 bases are TGTGCCAGCAGGACAGGGGCAGGTGACACA. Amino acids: CASRTGAGDT. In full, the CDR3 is CASRTGAGDTEVFF.

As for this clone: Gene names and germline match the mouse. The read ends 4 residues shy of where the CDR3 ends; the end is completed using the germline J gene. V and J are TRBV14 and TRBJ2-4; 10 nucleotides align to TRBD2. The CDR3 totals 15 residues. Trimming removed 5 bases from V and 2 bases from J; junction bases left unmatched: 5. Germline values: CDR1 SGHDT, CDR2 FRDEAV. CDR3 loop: CASRAGGAVQNTLYF. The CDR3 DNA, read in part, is TGTGCCAGCAGAGCTGGGGGGGCCGTTCAAAAC.

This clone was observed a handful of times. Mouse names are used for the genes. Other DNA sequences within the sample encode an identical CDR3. The CDR3 here is CASSQDQDTQYF. Incomplete CDR3 DNA: TGTGCCAGCAGCCAGGACCAAGAC. The chain employs TRBV5 and TRBJ2-5; no firm D call. The read gets to within 4 residues of the CDR3 end, and the germline J gene fills in the rest. Trimming took off 3 bases at V and 1 base at J, with 2 bases between the two ends. CDR3 length: 12 amino acids. Looked up from germline, CDR1 is LGHNA and CDR2 is YNLKQL (reference sequence).

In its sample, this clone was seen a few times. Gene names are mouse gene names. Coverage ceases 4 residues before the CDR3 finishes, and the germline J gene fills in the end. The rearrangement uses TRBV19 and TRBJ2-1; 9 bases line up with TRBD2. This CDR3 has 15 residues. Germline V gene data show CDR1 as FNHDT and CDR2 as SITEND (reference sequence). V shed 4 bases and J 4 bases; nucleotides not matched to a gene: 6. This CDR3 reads CASSLPDWGYAEQFF. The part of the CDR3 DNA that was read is TGTGCCAGCAGTCTCCCCGACTGGGGGTATGCT.

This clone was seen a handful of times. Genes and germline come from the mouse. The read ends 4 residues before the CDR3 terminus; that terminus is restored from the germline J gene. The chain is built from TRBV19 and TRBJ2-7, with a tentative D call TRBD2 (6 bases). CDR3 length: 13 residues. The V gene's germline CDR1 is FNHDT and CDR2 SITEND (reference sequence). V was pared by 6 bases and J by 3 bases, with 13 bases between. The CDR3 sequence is CASKILGIYEQYF. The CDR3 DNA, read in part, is TGTGCCAGCAAAATACTGGGAATCTAT.

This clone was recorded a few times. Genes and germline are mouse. CDR3 in amino acids: CASGGAGGQNTLYF. The part of the CDR3 DNA that was read is TGTGCCAGCGGTGGCGCGGGGGGGCAAAAC. The chain employs TRBV13-2 and TRBJ2-4; 7 bases align to TRBD2. The read ends 4 residues early relative to the CDR3; the germline J gene fills the gap. This CDR3 contains 14 residues. With 3 bases clipped from V and 3 bases from J, the junction kept 4 bases outside the gene matches. Germline V gene data show CDR1 as NNHNN and CDR2 as SYGAGS (reference sequence).

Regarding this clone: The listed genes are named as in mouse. The covered CDR3 bases are TGTGCCAGCAGTGGGACAGGGGAGGACACCGGG. Translation gives CASSGTGEDTG. The CDR3 reads in full as CASSGTGEDTGQLYF. The V and J genes are TRBV13-1 and TRBJ2-2; 9 bases match TRBD1. Read coverage stops 4 residues before the CDR3 terminus; the germline J gene supplies the remainder. CDR1 NSHNY and CDR2 SYGAGN come from the germline V gene. With 3 bases clipped from V and 3 bases from J, the junction kept 3 bases outside the gene matches. The length of the CDR3 is 15 residues.

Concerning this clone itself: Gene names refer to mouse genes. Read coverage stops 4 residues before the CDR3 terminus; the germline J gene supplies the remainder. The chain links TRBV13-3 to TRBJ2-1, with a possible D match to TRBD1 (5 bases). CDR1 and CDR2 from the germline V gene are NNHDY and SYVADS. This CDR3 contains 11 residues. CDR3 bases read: TGTGCCAGCAGTGGACAGGCT. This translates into CASSGQA. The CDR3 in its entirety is CASSGQAEQFF.

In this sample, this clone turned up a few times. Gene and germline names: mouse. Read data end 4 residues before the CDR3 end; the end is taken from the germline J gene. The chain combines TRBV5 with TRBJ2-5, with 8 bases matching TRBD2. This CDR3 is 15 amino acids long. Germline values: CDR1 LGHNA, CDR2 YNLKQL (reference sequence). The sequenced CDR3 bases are TGTGCCAGCAGCCAAGATATCTGGGGGGAAGAC. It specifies CASSQDIWGED. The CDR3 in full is CASSQDIWGEDTQYF.

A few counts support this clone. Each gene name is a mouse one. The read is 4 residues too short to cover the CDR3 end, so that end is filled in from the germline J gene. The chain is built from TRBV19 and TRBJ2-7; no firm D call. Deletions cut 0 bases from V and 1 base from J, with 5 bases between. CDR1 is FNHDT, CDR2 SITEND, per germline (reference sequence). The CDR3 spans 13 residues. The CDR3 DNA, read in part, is TGTGCCAGCAGTATAGCCAGATCCTAT. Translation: CASSIARSY. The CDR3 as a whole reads CASSIARSYEQYF. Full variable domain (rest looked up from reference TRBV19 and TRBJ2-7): GGIITQTPKFLIGQEGQKLTLKCQQNFNHDTMYWYRQDSGKGLRLIYYSITENDLQKGDLSEGYDASREKKSSFSLTVTSAQKNEMAVFLCASSIARSYEQYFGPGTRLTVL.

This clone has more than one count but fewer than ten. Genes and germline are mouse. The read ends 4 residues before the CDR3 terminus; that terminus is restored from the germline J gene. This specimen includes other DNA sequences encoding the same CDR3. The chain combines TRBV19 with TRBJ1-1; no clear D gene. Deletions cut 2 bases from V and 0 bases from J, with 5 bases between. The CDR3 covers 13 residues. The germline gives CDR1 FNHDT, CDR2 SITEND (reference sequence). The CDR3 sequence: CASSITANTEVFF. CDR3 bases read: TGTGCCAGCAGTATCACAGCAAACACA.

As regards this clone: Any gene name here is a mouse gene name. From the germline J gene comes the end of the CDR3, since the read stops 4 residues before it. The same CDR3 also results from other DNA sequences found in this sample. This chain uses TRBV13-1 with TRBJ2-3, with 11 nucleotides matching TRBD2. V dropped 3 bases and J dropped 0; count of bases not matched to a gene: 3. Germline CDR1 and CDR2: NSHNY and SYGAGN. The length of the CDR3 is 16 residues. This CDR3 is CASSGTGGASAETLYF. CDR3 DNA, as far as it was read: TGTGCCAGCAGTGGTACTGGGGGGGCTAGTGCAGAA.

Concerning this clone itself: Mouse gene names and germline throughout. Incomplete CDR3 DNA: TGTGCCAGCAGTGAGCTCAGGGAT. This gives the protein CASSELRD. The CDR3 reads in full as CASSELRDEQYF. This chain connects TRBV13-3 to TRBJ2-7; the D gene is possibly TRBD1 (5 bases). Read coverage stops 4 residues before the CDR3 terminus; the germline J gene supplies the remainder. The CDR3 is 12 residues long. Germline V gene lookup returns CDR1 NNHDY and CDR2 SYVADS.

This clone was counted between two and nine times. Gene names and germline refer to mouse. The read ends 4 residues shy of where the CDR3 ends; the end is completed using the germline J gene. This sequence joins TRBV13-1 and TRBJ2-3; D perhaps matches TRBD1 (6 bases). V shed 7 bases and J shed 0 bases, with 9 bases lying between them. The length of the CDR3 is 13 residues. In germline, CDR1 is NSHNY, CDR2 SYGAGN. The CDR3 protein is CASGTISAETLYF. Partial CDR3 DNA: TGTGCCAGCGGGACAATTAGTGCAGAA.

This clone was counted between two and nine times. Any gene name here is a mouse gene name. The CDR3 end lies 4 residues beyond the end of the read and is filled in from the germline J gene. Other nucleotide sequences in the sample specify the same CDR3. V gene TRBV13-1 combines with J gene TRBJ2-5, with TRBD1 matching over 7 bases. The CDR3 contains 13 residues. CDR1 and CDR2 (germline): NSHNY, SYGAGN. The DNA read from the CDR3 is TGTGCCAGCAGCGTACAGGGGAAAGAC. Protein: CASSVQGKD. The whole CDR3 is CASSVQGKDTQYF.

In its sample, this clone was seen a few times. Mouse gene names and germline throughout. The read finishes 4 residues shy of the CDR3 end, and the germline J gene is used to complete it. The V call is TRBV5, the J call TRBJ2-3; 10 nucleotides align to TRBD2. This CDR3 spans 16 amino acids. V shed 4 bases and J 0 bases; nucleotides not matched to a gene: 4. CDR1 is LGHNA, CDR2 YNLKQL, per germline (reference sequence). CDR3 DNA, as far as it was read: TGTGCCAGCAGCCCCCTGGGGGGGCCTAGTGCAGAA. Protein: CASSPLGGPSAE. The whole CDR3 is CASSPLGGPSAETLYF.

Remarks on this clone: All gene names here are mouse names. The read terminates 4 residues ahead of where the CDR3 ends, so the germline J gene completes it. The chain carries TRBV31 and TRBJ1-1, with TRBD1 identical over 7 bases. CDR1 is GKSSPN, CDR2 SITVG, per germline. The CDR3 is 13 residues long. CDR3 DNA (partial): TGTGCCTGGAGGCAAATACAGGGGCCA. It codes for CAWRQIQGP. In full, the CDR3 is CAWRQIQGPEVFF.

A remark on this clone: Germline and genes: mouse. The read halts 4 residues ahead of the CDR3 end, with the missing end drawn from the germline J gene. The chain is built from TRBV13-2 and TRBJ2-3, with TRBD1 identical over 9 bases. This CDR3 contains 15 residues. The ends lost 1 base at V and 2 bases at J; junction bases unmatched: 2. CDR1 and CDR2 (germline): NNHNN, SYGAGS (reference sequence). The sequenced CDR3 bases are TGTGCCAGCGGTGATACAGGGGGCTCTGCAGAA. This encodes CASGDTGGSAE. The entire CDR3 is CASGDTGGSAETLYF.